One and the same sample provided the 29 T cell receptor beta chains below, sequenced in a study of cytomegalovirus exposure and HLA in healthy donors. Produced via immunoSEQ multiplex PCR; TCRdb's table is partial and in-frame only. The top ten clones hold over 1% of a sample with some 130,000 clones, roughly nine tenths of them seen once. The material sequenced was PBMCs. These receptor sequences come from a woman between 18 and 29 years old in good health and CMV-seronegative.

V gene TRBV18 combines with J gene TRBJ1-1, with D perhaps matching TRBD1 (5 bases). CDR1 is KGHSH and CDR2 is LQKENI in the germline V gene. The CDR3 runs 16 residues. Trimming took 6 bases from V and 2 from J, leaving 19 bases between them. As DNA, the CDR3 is TGTGCCAGCTCTCTCACTTCAGGGATTACCAACACTGAAGCTTTCTTT. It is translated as CASSLTSGITNTEAFF.

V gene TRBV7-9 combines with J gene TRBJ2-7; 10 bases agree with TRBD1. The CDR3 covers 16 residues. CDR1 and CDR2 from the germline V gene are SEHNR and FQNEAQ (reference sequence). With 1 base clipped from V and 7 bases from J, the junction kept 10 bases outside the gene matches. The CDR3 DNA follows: TGTGCCAGCAGCTTAGATCCGGGACAGGGGCCTAGAGAGCAGTACTTC. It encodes CASSLDPGQGPREQYF.

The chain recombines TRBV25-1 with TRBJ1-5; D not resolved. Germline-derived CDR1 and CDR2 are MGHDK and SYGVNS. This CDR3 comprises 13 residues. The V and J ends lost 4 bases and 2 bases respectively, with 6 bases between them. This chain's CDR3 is CASSAQGNQPQHF. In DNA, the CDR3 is TGTGCCAGCAGTGCCCAGGGCAATCAGCCCCAGCATTTT.

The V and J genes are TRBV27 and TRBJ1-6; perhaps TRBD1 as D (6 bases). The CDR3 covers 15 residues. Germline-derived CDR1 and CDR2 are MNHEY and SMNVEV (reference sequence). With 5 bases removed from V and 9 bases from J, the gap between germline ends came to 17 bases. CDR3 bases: TGTGCCAGCAGTCTGACGACACAGGGTATTTCACCCCTCCACTTT. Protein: CASSLTTQGISPLHF.

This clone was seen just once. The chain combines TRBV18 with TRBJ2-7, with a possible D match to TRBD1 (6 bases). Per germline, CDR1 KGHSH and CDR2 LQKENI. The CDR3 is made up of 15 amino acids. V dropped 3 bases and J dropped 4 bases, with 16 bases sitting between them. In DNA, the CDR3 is TGTGCCAGCTCACCGTCTGGCTCTCAGGGGTACGAGCAGTACTTC. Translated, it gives CASSPSGSQGYEQYF.

The CDR3 here is CASSSLRVMNTEAFF. As DNA, the CDR3 is TGTGCCAGCAGCTCGCTCAGGGTAATGAACACTGAAGCTTTCTTT. This chain joins TRBV5-6 and TRBJ1-1, with D perhaps TRBD1 (5 bases). From germline, CDR1 is SGHDT and CDR2 YYEEEE. The CDR3 spans 15 residues. V shed 3 bases and J shed 0 bases, with 12 bases lying between them.

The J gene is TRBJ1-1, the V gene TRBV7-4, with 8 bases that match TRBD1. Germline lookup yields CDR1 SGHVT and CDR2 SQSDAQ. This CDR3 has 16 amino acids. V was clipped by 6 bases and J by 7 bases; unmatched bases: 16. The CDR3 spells CASSRVGQELPSEAFF. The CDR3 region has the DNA TGTGCCAGCAGTCGAGTGGGACAGGAGCTTCCCAGTGAAGCTTTCTTT.

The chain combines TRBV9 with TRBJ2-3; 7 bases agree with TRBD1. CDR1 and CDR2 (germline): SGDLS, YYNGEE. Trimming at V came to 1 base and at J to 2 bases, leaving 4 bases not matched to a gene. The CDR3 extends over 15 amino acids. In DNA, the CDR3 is TGTGCCAGCAGCGTATTTGGGACAGACACAGATACGCAGTATTTT. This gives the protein CASSVFGTDTDTQYF. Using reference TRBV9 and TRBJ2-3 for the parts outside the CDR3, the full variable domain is DSGVTQTPKHLITATGQRVTLRCSPRSGDLSVYWYQQSLDQGLQFLIQYYNGEERAKGNILERFSAQQFPDLHSELNLSSLELGDSALYFCASSVFGTDTDTQYFGPGTRLTVL.

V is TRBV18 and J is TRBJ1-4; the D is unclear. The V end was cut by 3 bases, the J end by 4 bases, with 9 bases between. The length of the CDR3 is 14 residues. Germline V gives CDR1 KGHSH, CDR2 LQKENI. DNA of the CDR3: TGTGCCAGCTCACCCAATAGTAATAATGAAAAACTGTTTTTT. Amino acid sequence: CASSPNSNNEKLFF.

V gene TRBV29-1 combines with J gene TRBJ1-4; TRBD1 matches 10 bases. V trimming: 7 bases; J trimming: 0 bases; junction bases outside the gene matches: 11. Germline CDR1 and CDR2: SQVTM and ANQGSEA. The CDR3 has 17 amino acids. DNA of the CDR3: TGCAGCGCTCAGACAGGGGGCGCGTCGTCAACTAATGAAAAACTGTTTTTT. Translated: CSAQTGGASSTNEKLFF. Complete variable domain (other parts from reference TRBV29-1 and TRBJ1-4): SAVISQKPSRDICQRGTSLTIQCQVDSQVTMMFWYRQQPGQSLTLIATANQGSEATYESGFVIDKFPISRPNLTFSTLTVSNMSPEDSSIYLCSAQTGGASSTNEKLFFGSGTQLSVL.

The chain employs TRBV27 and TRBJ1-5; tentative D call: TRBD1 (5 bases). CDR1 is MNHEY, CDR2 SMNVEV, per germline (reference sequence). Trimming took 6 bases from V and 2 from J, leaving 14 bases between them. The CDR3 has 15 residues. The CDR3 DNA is TGTGCCAGCAGCCTGGACGGAGGGGGCAATCAGCCCCAGCATTTT. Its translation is CASSLDGGGNQPQHF.

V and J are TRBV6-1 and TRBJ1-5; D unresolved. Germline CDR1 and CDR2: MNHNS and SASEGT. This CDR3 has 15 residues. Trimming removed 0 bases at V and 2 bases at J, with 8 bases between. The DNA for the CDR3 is TGTGCCAGCAGTGAAGCCCACTATGGCAATCAGCCCCAGCATTTT. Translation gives CASSEAHYGNQPQHF.

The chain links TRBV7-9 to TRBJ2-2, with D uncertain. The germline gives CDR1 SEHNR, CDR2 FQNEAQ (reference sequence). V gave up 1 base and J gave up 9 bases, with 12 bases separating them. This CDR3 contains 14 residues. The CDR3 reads CASSLVTTNRELFF. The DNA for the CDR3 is TGTGCCAGCAGCTTAGTGACAACGAATCGGGAGCTGTTTTTT.

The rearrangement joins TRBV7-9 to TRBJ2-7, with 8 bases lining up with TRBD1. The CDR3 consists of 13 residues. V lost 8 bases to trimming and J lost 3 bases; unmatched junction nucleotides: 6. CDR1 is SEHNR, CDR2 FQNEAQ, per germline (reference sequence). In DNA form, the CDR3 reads TGTGCCAGCCGCGACAGGGGCGGCTACGAGCAGTACTTC. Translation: CASRDRGGYEQYF.

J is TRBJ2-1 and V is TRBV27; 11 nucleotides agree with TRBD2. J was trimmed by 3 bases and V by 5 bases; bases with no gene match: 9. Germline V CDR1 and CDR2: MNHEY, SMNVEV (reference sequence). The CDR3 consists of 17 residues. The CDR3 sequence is CASSPTRTSGFYNEQFF. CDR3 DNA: TGTGCCAGCAGTCCCACCCGGACTAGCGGGTTCTACAATGAGCAGTTCTTC.

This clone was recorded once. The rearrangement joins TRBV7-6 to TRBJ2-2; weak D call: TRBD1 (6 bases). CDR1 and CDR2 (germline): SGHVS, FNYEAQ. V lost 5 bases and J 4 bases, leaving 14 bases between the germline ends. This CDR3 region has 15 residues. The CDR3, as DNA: TGTGCCAGCAGCCCCAGGACAGTCGGCACCGGGGAGCTGTTTTTT. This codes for CASSPRTVGTGELFF.

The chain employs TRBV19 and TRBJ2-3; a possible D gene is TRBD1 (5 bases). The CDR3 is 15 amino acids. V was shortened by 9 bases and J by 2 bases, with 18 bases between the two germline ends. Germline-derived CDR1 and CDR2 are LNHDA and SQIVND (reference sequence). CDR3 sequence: CASQPAGAVTDTQYF. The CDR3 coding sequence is TGTGCCAGCCAGCCCGCTGGGGCGGTCACAGATACGCAGTATTTT.

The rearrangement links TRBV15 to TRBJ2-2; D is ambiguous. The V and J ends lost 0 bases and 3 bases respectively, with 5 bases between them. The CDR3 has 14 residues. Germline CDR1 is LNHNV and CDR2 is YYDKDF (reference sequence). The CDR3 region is CATSRDEDTGELFF. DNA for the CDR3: TGTGCCACCAGCAGAGATGAGGACACCGGGGAGCTGTTTTTT.

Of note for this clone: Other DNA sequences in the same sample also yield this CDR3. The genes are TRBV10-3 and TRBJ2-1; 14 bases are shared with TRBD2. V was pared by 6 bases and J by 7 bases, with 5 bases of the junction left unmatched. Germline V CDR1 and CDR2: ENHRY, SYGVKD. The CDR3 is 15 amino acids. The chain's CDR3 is CAIRPTSGGANEQFF. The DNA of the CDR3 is TGTGCCATCAGGCCGACTAGCGGGGGGGCTAATGAGCAGTTCTTC.

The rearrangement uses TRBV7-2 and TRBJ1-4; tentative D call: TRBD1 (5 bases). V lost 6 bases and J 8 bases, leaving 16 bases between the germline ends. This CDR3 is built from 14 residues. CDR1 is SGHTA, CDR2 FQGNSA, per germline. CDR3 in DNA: TGTGCCAGCAGTCCTCAGGGTAGTAGGGAAAAACTGTTTTTT. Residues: CASSPQGSREKLFF.

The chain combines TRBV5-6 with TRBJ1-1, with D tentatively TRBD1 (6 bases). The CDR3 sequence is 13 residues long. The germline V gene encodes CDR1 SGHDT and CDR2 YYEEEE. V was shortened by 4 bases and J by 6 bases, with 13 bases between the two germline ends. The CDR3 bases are TGTGCCAGCAGCCCTAAAGGGGGAGCTGAAGCTTTCTTT. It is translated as CASSPKGGAEAFF.

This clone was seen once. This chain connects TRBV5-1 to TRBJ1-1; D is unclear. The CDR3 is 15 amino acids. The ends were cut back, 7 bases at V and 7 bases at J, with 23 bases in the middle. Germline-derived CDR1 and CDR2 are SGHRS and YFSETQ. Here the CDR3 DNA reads TGCGCCAGCCGCCAACTATTAGGAGGGCGCCTTGAAGCTTTCTTT. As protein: CASRQLLGGRLEAFF.

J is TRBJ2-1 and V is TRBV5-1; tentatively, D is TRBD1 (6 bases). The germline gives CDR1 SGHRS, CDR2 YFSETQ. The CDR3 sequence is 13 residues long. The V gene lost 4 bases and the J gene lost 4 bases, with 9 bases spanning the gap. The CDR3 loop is CASSPGHYNEQFF. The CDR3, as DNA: TGCGCCAGCAGCCCGGGACATTACAATGAGCAGTTCTTC. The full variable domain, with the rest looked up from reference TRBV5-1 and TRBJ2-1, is KAGVTQTPRYLIKTRGQQVTLSCSPISGHRSVSWYQQTPGQGLQFLFEYFSETQRNKGNFPGRFSGRQFSNSRSEMNVSTLELGDSALYLCASSPGHYNEQFFGPGTRLTVL.

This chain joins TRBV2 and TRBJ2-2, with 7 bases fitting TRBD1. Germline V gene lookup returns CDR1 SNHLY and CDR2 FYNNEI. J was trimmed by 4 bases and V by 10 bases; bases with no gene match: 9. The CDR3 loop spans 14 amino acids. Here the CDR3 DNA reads TGTGCCACCAAAGGGACAGCCCCCACCGGGGAGCTGTTTTTT. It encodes CATKGTAPTGELFF.

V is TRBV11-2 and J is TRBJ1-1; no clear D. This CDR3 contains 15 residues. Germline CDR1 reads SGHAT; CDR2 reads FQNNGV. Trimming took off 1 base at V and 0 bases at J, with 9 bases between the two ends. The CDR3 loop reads CASSLVAGMNTEAFF. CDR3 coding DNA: TGTGCCAGCAGCTTAGTGGCGGGTATGAACACTGAAGCTTTCTTT.

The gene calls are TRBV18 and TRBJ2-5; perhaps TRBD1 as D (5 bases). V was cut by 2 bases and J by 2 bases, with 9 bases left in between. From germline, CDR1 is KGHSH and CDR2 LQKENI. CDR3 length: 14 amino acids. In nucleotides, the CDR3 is TGTGCCAGCTCACCAGGGGCAGCTCAAGAGACCCAGTACTTC. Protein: CASSPGAAQETQYF.

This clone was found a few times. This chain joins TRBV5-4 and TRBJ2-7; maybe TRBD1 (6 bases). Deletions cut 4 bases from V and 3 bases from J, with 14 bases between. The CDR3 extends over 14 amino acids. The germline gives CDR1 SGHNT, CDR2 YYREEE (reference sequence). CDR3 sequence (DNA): TGTGCCAGCAGCCTTTCTGGGGGCAGCTACGAGCAGTACTTC. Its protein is CASSLSGGSYEQYF.

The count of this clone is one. This CDR3 reads CSGGGWSSYEQYF. In DNA form, the CDR3 reads TGCAGCGGAGGCGGGTGGAGCTCCTACGAGCAGTACTTC. The chain combines TRBV29-1 with TRBJ2-7; tentative D call: TRBD2 (5 bases). The V end lost 7 bases, the J end lost 0 bases, and 13 bases lay between the germline ends. The CDR3 sequence is 13 residues long. The germline CDR1 and CDR2 sequences are SQVTM and ANQGSEA.

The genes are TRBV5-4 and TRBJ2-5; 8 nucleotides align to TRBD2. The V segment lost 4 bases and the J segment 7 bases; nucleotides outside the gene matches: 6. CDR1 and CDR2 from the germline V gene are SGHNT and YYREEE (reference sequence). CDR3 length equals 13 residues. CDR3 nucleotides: TGTGCCAGCAGCGTTGGACTAGCCGGGACCCAGTACTTC. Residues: CASSVGLAGTQYF.